This TCR beta chain is from a study of OX40 agonist ivuxolimab in advanced cancers. Across the study: The mean age was roughly 60 years, ranging from about 20 to 90, with more than 70% of participants male.

Germline CDR1 SQVTM, CDR2 ANQGSEA. The ends lost 7 bases at V and 2 bases at J; junction bases unmatched: 17. CDR3 length: 18 residues. The protocol was immunoSEQ multiplex PCR, while the TCRdb copy is restricted to in-frame clones and leaves out a portion. The data contain around 17,000 clones, roughly 73% of them seen just once; the ten biggest clones take up roughly 28%. A word on this clone: The antigen remains unidentified.

Study-wide findings and caveats: Some patients without response likewise showed low normalized clonal expansion. CD8+ T cells (on average) carried more expanded clones than CD4+ T cells.

This rearrangement joins TRBV29-1 to TRBJ2-5, with TRBD1 matching over 12 bases. This TCR was recovered from an adult with an advanced solid tumor such as melanoma, head and neck, liver or kidney cancer. The sequences come from CD4+ or CD8+ T cells sorted from blood, collected in a trial of the OX40 agonist ivuxolimab. This chain's CDR3 is CSALIPGQGARRQETQYF. The CDR3 DNA reads TGCAGCGCGTTAATTCCGGGACAGGGGGCGCGTCGACAAGAGACCCAGTACTTC. Filled out from reference TRBV29-1 and TRBJ2-5, the complete variable domain reads SAVISQKPSRDICQRGTSLTIQCQVDSQVTMMFWYRQQPGQSLTLIATANQGSEATYESGFVIDKFPISRPNLTFSTLTVSNMSPEDSSIYLCSALIPGQGARRQETQYFGPGTRLLVL.